Listed below are T cell receptor beta chains from one sample, sequenced in a study of PD-L1 blockade in urothelial cancer. TCRdb's copy holds only in-frame clones and misses some; the assay was immunoSEQ multiplex PCR. The sample lists some 120,000 clones, roughly 91% seen once, with around 1.7% in the top ten. The starting material was PBMCs, obtained around atezolizumab (anti-PD-L1) treatment. The receptor source for this set is a man aged 55 to 69 with urothelial cancer. Both conserved end residues are part of each CDR3. The D gene is left open where the match is weak. Size is omitted from some rows. Given values are once, few, many or a class for expanded clones.

TRBJ2-1	TRBV19	NA	TRBD2	TGTGCCAGTAGTATTGGAGGTCCGGGGGGGAGCTCCTACAATGAGCAGTTCTTC	CASSIGGPGGSSYNEQFF
TRBJ1-5	TRBV28	NA	TRBD1	TGTGCCAGCATTACAGGGGGGTACAATCAGCCCCAGCATTTT	CASITGGYNQPQHF
TRBJ2-7	TRBV28	NA	NA	TGTGCCAGCACCACTCACTCAACCCGGGATTGGACCTACGAGCAGTACTTC	CASTTHSTRDWTYEQYF
TRBJ2-7	TRBV6-5	NA	NA	TGTGCCAGCAGTTACTCGGGGACTGTGAGCTCCTACGAGCAGTACTTC	CASSYSGTVSSYEQYF
TRBJ2-3	TRBV7-2	NA	TRBD2	TGTGCCAGCAGCTACCAGGGACTAGCGGGGGCAGATACGCAGTATTTT	CASSYQGLAGADTQYF
TRBJ1-1	TRBV19	NA	NA	TGTGCCAGTAGTATCTCGGGACACTCGAACACTGAAGCTTTCTTT	CASSISGHSNTEAFF
TRBJ1-2	TRBV7-3	NA	TRBD1	TGTGCCAGCACCCAACCGGGACAGGGTGGACGCTATGGCTACACCTTC	CASTQPGQGGRYGYTF
TRBJ1-5	TRBV2	few	NA	TGTGCCAGCAGTGACAGGTCATCTTATCAGCCCCAGCATTTT	CASSDRSSYQPQHF
TRBJ1-5	TRBV4-2	NA	NA	TGTGCCAGCAGCCAAGAGGGCCAGGCCCGCAATCAGCCCCAGCATTTT	CASSQEGQARNQPQHF
TRBJ2-2	TRBV11-3	NA	NA	TGTGCCAGCAGTCCTCAGATGGGAGGATCGGCCGGGGAGCTGTTTTTT	CASSPQMGGSAGELFF
TRBJ2-6	TRBV15	NA	TRBD1	TGTGCCACCAGACCGGGACAGGGCCCATTCTCTGGGGCCAACGTCCTGACTTTC	CATRPGQGPFSGANVLTF
TRBJ2-4	TRBV27	NA	NA	TGTGCCAGCAGTACGAGGGGGGGCGGGTACATTCAGTACTTC	CASSTRGGGYIQYF
TRBJ1-3	TRBV9	NA	TRBD1	TGTGCCAGCAGCGTTTCGACAGGGGGAGGAAACACCATATATTTT	CASSVSTGGGNTIYF
TRBJ1-1	TRBV29-1	NA	TRBD1	TGCAGCGGAATCATTTGGGACAGGCCTGAGGAAGCTTTCTTT	CSGIIWDRPEEAFF
TRBJ2-3	TRBV7-8	once	NA	TGTGCCAGCAGCTTAAATCTACAGACGCAGTATTTT	CASSLNLQTQYF
TRBJ1-4	TRBV28	NA	NA	TGTGCCAGCAAGAACAGGGTTGTTGAAAAACTGTTTTTT	CASKNRVVEKLFF
TRBJ2-7	TRBV19	NA	TRBD1	TGTGCCAGTAGTACGCAACAGGGGGTTGGCTACGAGCAGTACTTC	CASSTQQGVGYEQYF
TRBJ1-2	TRBV7-9	NA	NA	TGTGCCAGCAGCACCTGGGACAAGTCTAACTATGGCTACACCTTC	CASSTWDKSNYGYTF
TRBJ2-1	TRBV6-1	once	NA	TGTGCCAGCAGCCCACGCGGACTCTACAATGAGCAGTTCTTC	CASSPRGLYNEQFF
TRBJ2-1	TRBV27	NA	TRBD2	TGTGCCAGCAATAGCGGGAATGAGCAGTTCTTC	CASNSGNEQFF
TRBJ1-1	TRBV7-3	NA	TRBD1	TGTGCCAGCAGCCAGGGACAGGTGAACACTGAAGCTTTCTTT	CASSQGQVNTEAFF
TRBJ1-1	TRBV19	once	TRBD1	TGTGCCACCCGGGACAGGTTGACTGAAGCTTTCTTT	CATRDRLTEAFF
TRBJ2-1	TRBV28	NA	NA	TGTGCCAGCAGTTTACCCCCATCGGTGGATGAGCAGTTCTTC	CASSLPPSVDEQFF
TRBJ1-5	TRBV28	NA	NA	TGTGCCAGCGGGTCAGGGAATCAGCCCCAGCATTTT	CASGSGNQPQHF
TRBJ2-3	TRBV6-4	NA	TRBD2	TGTGCCAGCAGTATCCGGGCGGGGGAGAGCACAGATACGCAGTATTTT	CASSIRAGESTDTQYF
TRBJ1-4	TRBV6-1	NA	TRBD1	TGTGCCAGCAGTCCCGACAGGGGCCAGGGAGAAAAACTGTTTTTT	CASSPDRGQGEKLFF
TRBJ2-1	TRBV5-4	NA	NA	TGTGCCAGCAGCTTGGCCGCAGGGGCCTCCTACAATGAGCAGTTCTTC	CASSLAAGASYNEQFF
TRBJ2-5	TRBV29-1	NA	TRBD1	TGCAGCGTTGTGAGGACAGGGGGGGGGCAAGAGACCCAGTACTTC	CSVVRTGGGQETQYF
TRBJ2-6	TRBV6-4	NA	NA	TGTGCCAGCAAGGTACAGCACTCTGGGGCCAACGTCCTGACTTTC	CASKVQHSGANVLTF
TRBJ2-7	TRBV7-8	NA	TRBD1	TGTGCCAGCAGCTCTACAACCACAGGGGCTAGCTCCTACGAGCAGTACTTC	CASSSTTTGASSYEQYF
TRBJ1-2	TRBV14	few	NA	TGTGCCAGCAGCCCAGGGAGGAACTATGGCTACACCTTC	CASSPGRNYGYTF
TRBJ1-1	TRBV27	NA	NA	TGTGCCAGCAGTTCTTTGACAGGTGGGAACACTGAAGCTTTCTTT	CASSSLTGGNTEAFF
TRBJ2-1	TRBV5-1	NA	NA	TGCGCCAGCAGCTTGGGACAGGACATCTACAATGAGCAGTTCTTC	CASSLGQDIYNEQFF
TRBJ2-1	TRBV5-6	NA	NA	TGTGCCAGCAGCTCTCCGGTGGTTAATGAGCAGTTCTTC	CASSSPVVNEQFF
TRBJ2-2	TRBV19	NA	NA	TGTGCCAGTAGACTAGGGAGCACCGGGGAGCTGTTTTTT	CASRLGSTGELFF
TRBJ1-2	TRBV28	few	NA	TGTGCCAGCAGTTTACCCCAGGAAGACTATGGCTACACCTTC	CASSLPQEDYGYTF
TRBJ1-1	TRBV30	NA	NA	TGTGCCTGGAGTGTACCCCCGCCCCCGAGGGAAGCTTTCTTT	CAWSVPPPPREAFF
TRBJ2-5	TRBV5-6	NA	TRBD2	TGTGCCAGCAGCTTCTCCGGGACTAGCGTGTTTTCGGTGGAGACCCAGTACTTC	CASSFSGTSVFSVETQYF
TRBJ2-5	TRBV6-5	NA	NA	TGTGCCAGCAGACAGGGTGGAGAGACCCAGTACTTC	CASRQGGETQYF
TRBJ1-3	TRBV5-4	NA	NA	TGTGCCAGCAGCTTGGCCGGGGTGAGCTCTGGAAACACCATATATTTT	CASSLAGVSSGNTIYF
TRBJ2-7	TRBV4-3	NA	NA	TGCGCCAGCAGCCCACTGGAGGGGCCCACCTACGAGCAGTACTTC	CASSPLEGPTYEQYF
TRBJ2-3	TRBV11-3	NA	TRBD1	TGTGCCAGCAGCCCGATCCGGGACAGTTTACGTACGCAGTATTTT	CASSPIRDSLRTQYF
TRBJ2-7	TRBV28	NA	NA	TGTGCCAGTCGGTGGGGGGTTCTGAGATACGAGCAGTACTTC	CASRWGVLRYEQYF
TRBJ2-3	TRBV5-1	NA	TRBD2	TGCGCCAGCAGCGTCGGGACTAGCGGGGGCACAGATACGCAGTATTTT	CASSVGTSGGTDTQYF